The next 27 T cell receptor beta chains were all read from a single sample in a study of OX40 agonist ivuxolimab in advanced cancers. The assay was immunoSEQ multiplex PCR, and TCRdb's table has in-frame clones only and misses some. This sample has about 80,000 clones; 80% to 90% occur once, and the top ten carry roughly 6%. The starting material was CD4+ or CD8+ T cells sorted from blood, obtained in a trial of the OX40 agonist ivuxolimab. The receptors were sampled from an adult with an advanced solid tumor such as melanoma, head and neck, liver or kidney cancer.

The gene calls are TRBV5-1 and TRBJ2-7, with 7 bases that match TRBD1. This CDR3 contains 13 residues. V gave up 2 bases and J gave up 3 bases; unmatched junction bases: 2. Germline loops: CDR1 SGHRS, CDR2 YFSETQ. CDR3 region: CASSFTGDYEQYF. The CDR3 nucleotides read TGCGCCAGCAGCTTCACAGGGGACTACGAGCAGTACTTC.

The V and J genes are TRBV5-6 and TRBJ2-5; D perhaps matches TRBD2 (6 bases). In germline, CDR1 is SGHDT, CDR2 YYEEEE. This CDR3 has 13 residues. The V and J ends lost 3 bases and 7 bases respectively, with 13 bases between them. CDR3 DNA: TGTGCCAGCAGCTCTGGCGGGATGGTGACCCAGTACTTC. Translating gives CASSSGGMVTQYF.

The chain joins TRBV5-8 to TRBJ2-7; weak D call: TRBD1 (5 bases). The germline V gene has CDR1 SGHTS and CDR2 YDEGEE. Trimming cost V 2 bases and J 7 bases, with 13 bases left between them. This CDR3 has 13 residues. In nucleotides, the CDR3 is TGTGCCAGCAGCTTCTATAACAAGGGGGAGCAGTACTTC. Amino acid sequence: CASSFYNKGEQYF.

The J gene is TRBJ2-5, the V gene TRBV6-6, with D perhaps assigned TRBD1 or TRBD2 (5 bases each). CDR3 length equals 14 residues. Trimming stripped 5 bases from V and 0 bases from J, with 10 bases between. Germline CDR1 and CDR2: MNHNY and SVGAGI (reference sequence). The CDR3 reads CASSGRGYQETQYF. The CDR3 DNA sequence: TGTGCCAGCAGTGGTCGGGGCTACCAAGAGACCCAGTACTTC.

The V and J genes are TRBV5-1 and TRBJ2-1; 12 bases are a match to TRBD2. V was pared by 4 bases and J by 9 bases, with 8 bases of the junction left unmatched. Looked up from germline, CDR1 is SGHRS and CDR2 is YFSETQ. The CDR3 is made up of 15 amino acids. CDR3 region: CASSARTSGNTEQFF. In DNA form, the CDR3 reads TGCGCCAGCAGCGCCCGGACTAGCGGGAATACTGAGCAGTTCTTC.

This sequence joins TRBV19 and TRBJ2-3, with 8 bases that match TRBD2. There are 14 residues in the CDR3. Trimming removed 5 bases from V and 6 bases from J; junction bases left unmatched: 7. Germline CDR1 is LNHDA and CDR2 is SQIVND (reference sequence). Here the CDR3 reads CASSPTGGRDTQYF. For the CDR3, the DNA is TGTGCCAGTAGTCCGACGGGCGGGAGGGATACGCAGTATTTT.

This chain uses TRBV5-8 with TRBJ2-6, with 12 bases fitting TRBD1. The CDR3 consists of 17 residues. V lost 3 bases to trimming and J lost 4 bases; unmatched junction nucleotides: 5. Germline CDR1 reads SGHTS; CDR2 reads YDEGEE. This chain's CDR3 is CASSWDRGRVGANVLTF. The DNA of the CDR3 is TGTGCCAGCAGCTGGGACAGGGGGCGAGTAGGGGCCAACGTCCTGACTTTC.

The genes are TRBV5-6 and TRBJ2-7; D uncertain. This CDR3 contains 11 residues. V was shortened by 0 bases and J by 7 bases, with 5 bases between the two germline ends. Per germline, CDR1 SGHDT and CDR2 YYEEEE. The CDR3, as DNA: TGTGCCAGCAGCTTGGGCGGAGAGCAGTACTTC. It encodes CASSLGGEQYF.

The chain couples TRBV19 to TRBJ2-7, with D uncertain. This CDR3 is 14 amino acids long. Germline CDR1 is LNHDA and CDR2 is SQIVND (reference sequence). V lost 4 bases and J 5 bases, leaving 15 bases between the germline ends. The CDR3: CASSSLNTGHEQYF. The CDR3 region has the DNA TGTGCCAGTAGTAGCCTAAACACTGGGCACGAGCAGTACTTC.

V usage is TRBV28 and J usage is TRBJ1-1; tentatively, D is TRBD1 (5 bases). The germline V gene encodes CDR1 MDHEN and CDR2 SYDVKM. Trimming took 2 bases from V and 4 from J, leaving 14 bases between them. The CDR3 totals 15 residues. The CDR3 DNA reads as TGTGCCAGCAGTTTACTGCAGGGTGGTATCACTGAAGCTTTCTTT. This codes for CASSLLQGGITEAFF.

The CDR3 spells CASSPNTGQGRSYEQYF. DNA of the CDR3: TGTGCCAGCTCACCAAACACCGGACAGGGTAGAAGTTACGAGCAGTACTTC. This sequence joins TRBV18 and TRBJ2-7; 8 positions match TRBD1. Trimming at V came to 2 bases and at J to 4 bases, leaving 13 bases not matched to a gene. The CDR3 has 17 residues. Germline CDR1 KGHSH, CDR2 LQKENI.

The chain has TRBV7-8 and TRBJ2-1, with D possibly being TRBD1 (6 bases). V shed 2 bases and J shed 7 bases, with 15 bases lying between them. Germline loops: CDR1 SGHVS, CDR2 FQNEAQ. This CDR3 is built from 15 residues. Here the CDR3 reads CASSLLVGGGNEQFF. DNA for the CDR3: TGTGCCAGCAGCTTACTTGTTGGGGGCGGGAATGAGCAGTTCTTC.

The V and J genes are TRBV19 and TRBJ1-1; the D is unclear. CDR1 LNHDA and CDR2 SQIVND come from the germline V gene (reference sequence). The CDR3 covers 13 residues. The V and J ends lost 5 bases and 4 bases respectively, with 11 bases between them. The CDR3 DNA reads TGTGCCAGTAGTCTAATTAGAGGCACTGAAGCTTTCTTT. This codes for CASSLIRGTEAFF.

The CDR3 coding sequence is TGTGCCAGCAGTGAAAGAGGGAGATCCGGGGATACGCAGTATTTT. This gives the protein CASSERGRSGDTQYF. The V and J genes are TRBV6-1 and TRBJ2-3; D perhaps matches TRBD2 (5 bases). Germline V gene sequence: CDR1 MNHNS, CDR2 SASEGT. CDR3 size: 15 residues. V lost 2 bases, J lost 6 bases, and 15 bases lay in between.

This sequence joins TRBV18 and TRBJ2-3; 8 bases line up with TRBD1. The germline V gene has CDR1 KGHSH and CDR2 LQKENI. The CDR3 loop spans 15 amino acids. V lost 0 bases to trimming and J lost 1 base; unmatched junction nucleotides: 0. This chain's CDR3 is CASSPPGQGTDTQYF. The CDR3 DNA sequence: TGTGCCAGCTCACCACCGGGACAGGGCACAGATACGCAGTATTTT.

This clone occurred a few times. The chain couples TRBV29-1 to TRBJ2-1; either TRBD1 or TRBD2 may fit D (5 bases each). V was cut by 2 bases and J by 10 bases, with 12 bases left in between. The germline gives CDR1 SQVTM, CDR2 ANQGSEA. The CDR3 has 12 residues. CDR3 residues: CSVERGPKEQFF. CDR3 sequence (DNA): TGCAGCGTTGAACGGGGACCTAAGGAGCAGTTCTTC.

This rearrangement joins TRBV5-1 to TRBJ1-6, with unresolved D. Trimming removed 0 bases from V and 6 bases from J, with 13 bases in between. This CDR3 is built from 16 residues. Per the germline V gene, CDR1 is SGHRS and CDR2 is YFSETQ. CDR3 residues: CASSLAGGSLNSPLHF. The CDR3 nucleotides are TGCGCCAGCAGCTTGGCCGGAGGCAGCCTTAATTCACCCCTCCACTTT.

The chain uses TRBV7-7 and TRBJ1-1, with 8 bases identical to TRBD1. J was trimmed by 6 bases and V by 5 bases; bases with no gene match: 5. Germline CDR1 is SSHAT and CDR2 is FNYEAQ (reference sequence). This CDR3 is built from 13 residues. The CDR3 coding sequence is TGTGCCAGCAGCCCGGACAGGGACGCTGAAGCTTTCTTT. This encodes CASSPDRDAEAFF.

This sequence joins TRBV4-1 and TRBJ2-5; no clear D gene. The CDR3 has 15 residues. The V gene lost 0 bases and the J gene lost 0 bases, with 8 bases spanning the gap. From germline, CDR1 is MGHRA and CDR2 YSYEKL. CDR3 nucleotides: TGCGCCAGCAGCCAAGATCTAAGCGACCAAGAGACCCAGTACTTC. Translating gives CASSQDLSDQETQYF.

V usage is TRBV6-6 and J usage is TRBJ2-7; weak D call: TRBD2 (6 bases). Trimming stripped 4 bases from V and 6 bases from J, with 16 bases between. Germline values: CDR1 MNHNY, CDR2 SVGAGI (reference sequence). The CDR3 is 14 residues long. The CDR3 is CASSLKDAGLEQYF. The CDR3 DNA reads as TGTGCCAGCAGTTTGAAGGACGCGGGGCTCGAGCAGTACTTC.

The CDR3 reads CASSQDQGWGPNEKLFF. The CDR3 region has the DNA TGCGCCAGCAGCCAAGATCAGGGTTGGGGACCTAATGAAAAACTGTTTTTT. The chain links TRBV4-3 to TRBJ1-4, with a weak D call TRBD1 (5 bases). CDR1 and CDR2 from the germline V gene are LGHNA and YSLEER. The V gene lost 0 bases and the J gene lost 3 bases, with 14 bases spanning the gap. The CDR3 is 17 residues long.

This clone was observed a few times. The CDR3 coding sequence is TGTGCTAGTGCCACCTACAATGAGCAGTTCTTC. Translating gives CASATYNEQFF. The chain couples TRBV12-5 to TRBJ2-1; D is unresolved. Trimming took off 7 bases at V and 2 bases at J, with 3 bases between the two ends. This CDR3 comprises 11 residues. Germline V gene data show CDR1 as LGHNT and CDR2 as FRNRAP.

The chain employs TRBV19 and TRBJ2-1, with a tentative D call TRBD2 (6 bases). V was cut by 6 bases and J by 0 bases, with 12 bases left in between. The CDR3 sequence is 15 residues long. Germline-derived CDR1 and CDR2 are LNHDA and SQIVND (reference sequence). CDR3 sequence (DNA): TGTGCCAGTAGGGGACTCAAGAGCTCCTACAATGAGCAGTTCTTC. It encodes CASRGLKSSYNEQFF. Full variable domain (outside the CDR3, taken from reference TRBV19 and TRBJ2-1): DGGITQSPKYLFRKEGQNVTLSCEQNLNHDAMYWYRQDPGQGLRLIYYSQIVNDFQKGDIAEGYSVSREKKESFPLTVTSAQKNPTAFYLCASRGLKSSYNEQFFGPGTRLTVL.

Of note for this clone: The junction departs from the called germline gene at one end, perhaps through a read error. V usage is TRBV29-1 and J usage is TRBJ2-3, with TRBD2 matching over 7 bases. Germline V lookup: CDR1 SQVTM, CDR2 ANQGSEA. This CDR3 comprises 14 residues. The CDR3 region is CSIEFGSGLDTQYF. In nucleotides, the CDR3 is TGCAGCATTGAATTTGGTAGCGGGCTCGATACGCAGTATTTT.

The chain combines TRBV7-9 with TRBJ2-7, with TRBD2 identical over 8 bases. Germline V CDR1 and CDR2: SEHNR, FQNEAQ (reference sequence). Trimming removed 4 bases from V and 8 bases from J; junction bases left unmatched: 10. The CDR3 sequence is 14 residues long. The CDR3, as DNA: TGTGCCAGCAGCTCAGGACTAGCTCACGACAAGCAGTACTTC. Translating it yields CASSSGLAHDKQYF.

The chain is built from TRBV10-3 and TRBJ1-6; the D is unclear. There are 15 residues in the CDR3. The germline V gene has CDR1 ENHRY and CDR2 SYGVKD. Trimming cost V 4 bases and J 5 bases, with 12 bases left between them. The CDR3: CAISGTGNDNSPLHF. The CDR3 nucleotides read TGTGCCATCAGTGGTACGGGCAATGATAATTCACCCCTCCACTTT.

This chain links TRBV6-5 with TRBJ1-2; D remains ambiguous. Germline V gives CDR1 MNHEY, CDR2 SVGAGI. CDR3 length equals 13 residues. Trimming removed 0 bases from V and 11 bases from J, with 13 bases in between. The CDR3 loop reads CASSYSIFLGYTF. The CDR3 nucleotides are TGTGCCAGCAGTTACTCGATATTCTTGGGTTACACCTTC.